These 21 T cell receptor beta chains originate from one sample sequenced in a study of T cell clonotyping in hematopoietic cell transplantation. Time point: recipient sample about 28 days before transplant, after cytoreduction. Produced via immunoSEQ multiplex PCR; TCRdb's table is partial and in-frame only. This repertoire shows tens of thousands of clones, 90% to 96% found once; its top ten account for under 2%. The sample here was peripheral blood mononuclear cells, taken before stem cell transplant. All receptors come from a woman between 50 and 59 years old with acute myeloid leukemia. Some clones in this sample may be carry-over from other donors' samples.

V is TRBV28 and J is TRBJ1-2; 7 bases line up with TRBD1. The CDR3 runs 14 residues. Germline CDR1 and CDR2: MDHEN and SYDVKM. V lost 3 bases, J lost 8 bases, and 9 bases stayed unmatched. CDR3 coding DNA: TGTGCCAGCAGTTTGGTTTTCAGGGGGAAGGGCTACACCTTC. As protein: CASSLVFRGKGYTF.

This chain links TRBV29-1 with TRBJ2-3; D gene ambiguous. With 4 bases removed from V and 5 bases from J, the gap between germline ends came to 10 bases. The germline V gene has CDR1 SQVTM and CDR2 ANQGSEA. There are 12 residues in the CDR3. CDR3 protein: CSVVGVGDTQYF. CDR3 bases: TGCAGCGTTGTTGGGGTGGGAGATACGCAGTATTTT.

This rearrangement joins TRBV10-3 to TRBJ2-1; perhaps TRBD1 as D (5 bases). The CDR3 loop spans 12 amino acids. Germline-derived CDR1 and CDR2 are ENHRY and SYGVKD. Trimming took off 0 bases at V and 9 bases at J, with 6 bases between the two ends. CDR3 bases: TGTGCCATCAGTGAGTCAGGGGCTGAGCAGTTCTTC. It encodes CAISESGAEQFF.

The chain combines TRBV6-5 with TRBJ2-5, with 7 bases lining up with TRBD2. The ends lost 5 bases at V and 4 bases at J; junction bases unmatched: 10. The CDR3 spans 15 residues. CDR1 MNHEY and CDR2 SVGAGI come from the germline V gene. The CDR3 sequence is CASSALAATLETQYF. CDR3 in DNA: TGTGCCAGCAGTGCGCTAGCGGCGACGCTAGAGACCCAGTACTTC.

The J gene is TRBJ1-2, the V gene TRBV7-2, with D perhaps TRBD1 (5 bases). The length of the CDR3 is 17 residues. The germline V gene encodes CDR1 SGHTA and CDR2 FQGNSA. V lost 2 bases and J 0 bases, leaving 16 bases between the germline ends. The CDR3 bases are TGTGCCAGCAGCTTATCCGTACGGGGGGAAGCTAACTATGGCTACACCTTC. It is translated as CASSLSVRGEANYGYTF.

V gene TRBV10-2 combines with J gene TRBJ1-5, with TRBD1 matching over 7 bases. The CDR3 is made up of 14 amino acids. V shed 7 bases and J 5 bases; nucleotides not matched to a gene: 8. Germline-derived CDR1 and CDR2 are WSHSY and SAAADI. CDR3 region: CASKPQQGYQPQHF. The CDR3 DNA is TGCGCCAGCAAACCTCAACAGGGGTATCAGCCCCAGCATTTT.

The chain combines TRBV5-6 with TRBJ1-2; D might be TRBD1 (6 bases). The CDR3 is made up of 13 amino acids. Germline CDR1 reads SGHDT; CDR2 reads YYEEEE. V was cut by 4 bases and J by 6 bases, with 13 bases left in between. The CDR3 loop is CASSRQASDGYTF. The CDR3 region has the DNA TGTGCCAGCAGCCGACAGGCTTCTGATGGCTACACCTTC.

The J gene is TRBJ1-4, the V gene TRBV7-2; D is ambiguous. With 1 base removed from V and 4 bases from J, the gap between germline ends came to 10 bases. Germline V gives CDR1 SGHTA, CDR2 FQGNSA. CDR3 length: 15 residues. CDR3 protein: CASSLDPGVNEKLFF. Here the CDR3 DNA reads TGTGCCAGCAGCTTAGATCCTGGGGTTAATGAAAAACTGTTTTTT.

This chain's CDR3 is CASSGVLGYTGELFF. Written as DNA, the CDR3 is TGTGCCAGCAGCGGAGTCCTAGGGTATACCGGGGAGCTGTTTTTT. The V gene is TRBV5-8, the J gene TRBJ2-2; D remains ambiguous. V shed 4 bases and J shed 5 bases, with 15 bases lying between them. The CDR3 consists of 15 residues. The V gene's germline CDR1 is SGHTS and CDR2 YDEGEE. The full variable domain, its missing parts supplied by reference TRBV5-8 and TRBJ2-2, is EAGVTQSPTHLIKTRGQQATLRCSPISGHTSVYWYQQALGLGLQFLLWYDEGEERNRGNFPPRFSGRQFPNYSSELNVNALELEDSALYLCASSGVLGYTGELFFGEGSRLTVL.

This clone has only one observation. The chain is built from TRBV5-6 and TRBJ1-2, with D perhaps TRBD1 (5 bases). V shed 6 bases and J shed 3 bases, with 12 bases lying between them. Germline CDR1 is SGHDT and CDR2 is YYEEEE. The CDR3 consists of 13 residues. CDR3 in DNA: TGTGCCAGCACCCTGGGGGGGGACTATGGCTACACCTTC. It codes for CASTLGGDYGYTF. The full variable domain, its missing parts supplied by reference TRBV5-6 and TRBJ1-2, is DAGVTQSPTHLIKTRGQQVTLRCSPKSGHDTVSWYQQALGQGPQFIFQYYEEEERQRGNFPDRFSGHQFPNYSSELNVNALLLGDSALYLCASTLGGDYGYTFGSGTRLTVV.

In DNA, the CDR3 is TGTGCCAGTAATATCCGGGGGGCCCTCAGCACAGATACGCAGTATTTT. Amino acid sequence: CASNIRGALSTDTQYF. The chain recombines TRBV19 with TRBJ2-3, with TRBD2 as a possible D gene (7 bases). Germline V gene lookup returns CDR1 LNHDA and CDR2 SQIVND (reference sequence). V was cut by 7 bases and J by 0 bases, with 17 bases left in between. The CDR3 extends over 16 amino acids.

The sample holds one count of this clone. DNA for the CDR3: TGTGCCAGCAGGGGAACCTACGAGCAGTACTTC. Its protein product is CASRGTYEQYF. The chain links TRBV6-1 to TRBJ2-7; no firm D call. The CDR3 is 11 amino acids. Germline lookup yields CDR1 MNHNS and CDR2 SASEGT. V dropped 6 bases and J dropped 2 bases, with 5 bases sitting between them.

CDR3 amino acids: CASSAEGSFGGELFF. Written as DNA, the CDR3 is TGTGCCAGCAGCGCCGAGGGGTCTTTTGGAGGGGAGCTGTTTTTT. This chain joins TRBV9 and TRBJ2-2; TRBD1 or TRBD2 may be the D gene (5 bases each). Germline assignment: CDR1 SGDLS and CDR2 YYNGEE. Trimming took 3 bases from V and 8 from J, leaving 17 bases between them. This CDR3 is built from 15 residues.

The rearrangement uses TRBV6-5 and TRBJ1-2; D not resolved. CDR1 MNHEY and CDR2 SVGAGI come from the germline V gene. The V gene lost 8 bases and the J gene lost 11 bases, with 24 bases spanning the gap. This CDR3 has 14 amino acids. CDR3 protein: CASGTPRHSYSYTF. The DNA for the CDR3 is TGTGCCAGCGGTACGCCTCGACACTCCTATTCATACACCTTC.

The J gene is TRBJ1-5, the V gene TRBV28; a weak D match, TRBD1 (6 bases). V was pared by 3 bases and J by 0 bases, with 15 bases between. CDR1 and CDR2 (germline): MDHEN, SYDVKM. CDR3 length: 17 residues. CDR3 DNA: TGTGCCAGCAGTTTCGTCGGACAGTTCGATAGCAATCAGCCCCAGCATTTT. Translated, it gives CASSFVGQFDSNQPQHF.

This rearrangement joins TRBV29-1 to TRBJ2-4; 8 bases line up with TRBD1. J was trimmed by 2 bases and V by 6 bases; bases with no gene match: 3. This CDR3 region has 13 residues. Germline CDR1 is SQVTM and CDR2 is ANQGSEA. The CDR3 region has the DNA TGCAGCGTAGCAGGGGGCCCCAAAAACATTCAGTACTTC. Protein product: CSVAGGPKNIQYF. Variable domain in full (rest from reference TRBV29-1 and TRBJ2-4): SAVISQKPSRDICQRGTSLTIQCQVDSQVTMMFWYRQQPGQSLTLIATANQGSEATYESGFVIDKFPISRPNLTFSTLTVSNMSPEDSSIYLCSVAGGPKNIQYFGAGTRLSVL.

The chain combines TRBV11-2 with TRBJ2-5, with 7 bases identical to TRBD1. The CDR3 has 14 residues. Losses at the gene ends were 7 bases for V and 0 bases for J; bases not matched to a gene: 5. The germline V gene has CDR1 SGHAT and CDR2 FQNNGV. CDR3 nucleotide sequence: TGTGCCAGCAACCCTCAGGGGGACCAAGAGACCCAGTACTTC. This codes for CASNPQGDQETQYF. Based on the CDR3 plus reference TRBV11-2 and TRBJ2-5, the full variable domain is EAGVAQSPRYKIIEKRQSVAFWCNPISGHATLYWYQQILGQGPKLLIQFQNNGVVDDSQLPKDRFSAERLKGVDSTLKIQPAKLEDSAVYLCASNPQGDQETQYFGPGTRLLVL.

The chain combines TRBV27 with TRBJ2-3, with D unclear. The ends were cut back, 6 bases at V and 7 bases at J, with 23 bases in the middle. The CDR3 is made up of 16 amino acids. Germline lookup yields CDR1 MNHEY and CDR2 SMNVEV (reference sequence). CDR3 nucleotide sequence: TGTGCCAGCAGCACCAAAACCCTATCCCTTAGTAATACGCAGTATTTT. Protein sequence: CASSTKTLSLSNTQYF.

The rearrangement uses TRBV18 and TRBJ2-7; 10 bases agree with TRBD1. Germline CDR1 is KGHSH and CDR2 is LQKENI. V shed 2 bases, J shed 2 bases, and the junction held 0 bases outside the gene matches. The CDR3 runs to 14 residues. CDR3 residues: CASSPGTGAYEQYF. CDR3 DNA sequence: TGTGCCAGCTCACCAGGGACAGGGGCCTACGAGCAGTACTTC.

This rearrangement joins TRBV28 to TRBJ2-7; the D call may be TRBD1 or TRBD2 (6 bases each). The CDR3 runs 14 residues. Germline-derived CDR1 and CDR2 are MDHEN and SYDVKM. The ends were cut back, 5 bases at V and 2 bases at J, with 13 bases in the middle. The CDR3 is CASSRQGGPYEQYF. The CDR3 DNA follows: TGTGCCAGCAGTAGACAAGGGGGGCCCTACGAGCAGTACTTC.

V gene TRBV11-2 combines with J gene TRBJ1-1, with a tentative D call TRBD1 (5 bases). The V gene lost 5 bases and the J gene lost 1 base, with 14 bases spanning the gap. CDR1 SGHAT and CDR2 FQNNGV come from the germline V gene. This CDR3 is built from 15 residues. CDR3 sequence reads: CASSPSRQGNTEAFF. The CDR3 bases are TGTGCCAGCAGCCCCAGTCGGCAGGGGAACACTGAAGCTTTCTTT.